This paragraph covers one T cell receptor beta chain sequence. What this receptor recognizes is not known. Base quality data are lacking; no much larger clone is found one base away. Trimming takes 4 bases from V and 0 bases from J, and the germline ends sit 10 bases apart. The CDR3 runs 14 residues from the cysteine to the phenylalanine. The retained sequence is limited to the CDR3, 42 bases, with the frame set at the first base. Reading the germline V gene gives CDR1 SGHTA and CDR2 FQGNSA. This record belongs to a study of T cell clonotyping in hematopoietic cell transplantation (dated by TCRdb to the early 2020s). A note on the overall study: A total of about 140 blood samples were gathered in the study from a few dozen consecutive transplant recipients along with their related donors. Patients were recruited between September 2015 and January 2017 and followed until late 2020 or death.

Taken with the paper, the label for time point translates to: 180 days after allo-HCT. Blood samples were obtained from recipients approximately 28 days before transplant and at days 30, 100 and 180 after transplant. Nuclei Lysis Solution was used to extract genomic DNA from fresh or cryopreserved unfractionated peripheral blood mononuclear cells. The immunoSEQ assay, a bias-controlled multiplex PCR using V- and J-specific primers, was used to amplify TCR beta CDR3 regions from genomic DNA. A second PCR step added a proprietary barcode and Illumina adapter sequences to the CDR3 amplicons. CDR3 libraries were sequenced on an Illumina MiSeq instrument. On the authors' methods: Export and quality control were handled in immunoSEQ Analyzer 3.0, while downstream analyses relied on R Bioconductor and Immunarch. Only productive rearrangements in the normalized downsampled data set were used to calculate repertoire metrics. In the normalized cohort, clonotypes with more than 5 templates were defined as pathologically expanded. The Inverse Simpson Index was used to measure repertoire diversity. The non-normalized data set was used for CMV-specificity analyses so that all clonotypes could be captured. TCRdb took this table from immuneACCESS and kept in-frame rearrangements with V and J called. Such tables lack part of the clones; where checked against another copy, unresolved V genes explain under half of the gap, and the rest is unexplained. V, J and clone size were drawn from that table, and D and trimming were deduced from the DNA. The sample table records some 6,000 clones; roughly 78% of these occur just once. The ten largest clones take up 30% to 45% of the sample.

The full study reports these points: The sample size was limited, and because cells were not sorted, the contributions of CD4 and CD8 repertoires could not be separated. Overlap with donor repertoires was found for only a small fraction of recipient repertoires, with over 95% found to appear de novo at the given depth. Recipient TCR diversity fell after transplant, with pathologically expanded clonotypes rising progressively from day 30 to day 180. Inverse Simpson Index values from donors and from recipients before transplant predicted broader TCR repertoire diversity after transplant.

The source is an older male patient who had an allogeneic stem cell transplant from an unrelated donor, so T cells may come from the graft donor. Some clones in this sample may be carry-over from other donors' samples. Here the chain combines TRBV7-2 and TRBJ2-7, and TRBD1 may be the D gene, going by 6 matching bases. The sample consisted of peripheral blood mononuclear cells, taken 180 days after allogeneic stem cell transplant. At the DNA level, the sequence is TGTGCCAGCAGCTCCCAGGGGTACTCCTACGAGCAGTACTTC. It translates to CASSSQGYSYEQYF.